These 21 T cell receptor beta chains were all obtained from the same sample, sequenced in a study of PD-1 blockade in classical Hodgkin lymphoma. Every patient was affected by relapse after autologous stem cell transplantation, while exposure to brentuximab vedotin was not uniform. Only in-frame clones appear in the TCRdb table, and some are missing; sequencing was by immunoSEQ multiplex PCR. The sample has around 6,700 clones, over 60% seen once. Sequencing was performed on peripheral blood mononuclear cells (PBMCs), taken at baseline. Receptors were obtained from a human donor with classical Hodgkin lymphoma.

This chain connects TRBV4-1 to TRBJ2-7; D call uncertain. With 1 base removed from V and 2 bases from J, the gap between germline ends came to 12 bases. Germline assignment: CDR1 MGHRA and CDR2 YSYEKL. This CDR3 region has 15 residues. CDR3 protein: CASSQGMDAPYEQYF. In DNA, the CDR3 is TGCGCCAGCAGCCAAGGCATGGACGCGCCCTACGAGCAGTACTTC.

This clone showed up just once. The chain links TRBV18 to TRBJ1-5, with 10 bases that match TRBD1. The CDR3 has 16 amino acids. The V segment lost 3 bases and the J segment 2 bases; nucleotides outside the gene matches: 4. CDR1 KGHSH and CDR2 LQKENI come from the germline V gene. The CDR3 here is CASSPTGGRGNQPQHF. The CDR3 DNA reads TGTGCCAGCTCACCGACAGGGGGCAGGGGCAATCAGCCCCAGCATTTT.

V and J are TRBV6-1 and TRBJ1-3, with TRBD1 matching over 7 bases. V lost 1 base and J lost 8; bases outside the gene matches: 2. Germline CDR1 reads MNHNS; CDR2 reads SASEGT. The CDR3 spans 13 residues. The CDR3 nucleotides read TGTGCCAGCAGTGAAGACAGGGGTGACACCATATATTTT. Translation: CASSEDRGDTIYF.

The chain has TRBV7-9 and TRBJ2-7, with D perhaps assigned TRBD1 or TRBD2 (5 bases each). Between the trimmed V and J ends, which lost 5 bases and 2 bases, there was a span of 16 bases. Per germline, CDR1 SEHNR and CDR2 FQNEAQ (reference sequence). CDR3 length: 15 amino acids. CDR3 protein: CASSNLRDGAYEQYF. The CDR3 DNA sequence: TGTGCCAGCAGCAACCTCCGGGACGGCGCCTACGAGCAGTACTTC.

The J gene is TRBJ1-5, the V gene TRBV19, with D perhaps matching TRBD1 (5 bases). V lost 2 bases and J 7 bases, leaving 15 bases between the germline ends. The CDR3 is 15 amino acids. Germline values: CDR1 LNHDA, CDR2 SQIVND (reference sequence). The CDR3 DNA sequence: TGTGCCAGTAGTATATTAGAGGGGAGGGGACAGCCCCAGCATTTT. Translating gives CASSILEGRGQPQHF.

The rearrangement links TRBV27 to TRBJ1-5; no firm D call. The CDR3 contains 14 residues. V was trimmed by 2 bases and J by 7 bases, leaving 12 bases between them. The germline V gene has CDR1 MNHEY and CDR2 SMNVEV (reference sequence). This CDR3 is CASSLNSGSQPQHF. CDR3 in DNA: TGTGCCAGCAGTTTAAACTCCGGCTCCCAGCCCCAGCATTTT.

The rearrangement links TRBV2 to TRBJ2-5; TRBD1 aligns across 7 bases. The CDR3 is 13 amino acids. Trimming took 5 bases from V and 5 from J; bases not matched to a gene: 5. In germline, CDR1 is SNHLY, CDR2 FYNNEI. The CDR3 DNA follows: TGTGCCAGCAGTTCCGGCAGGGGGGAGACCCAGTACTTC. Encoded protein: CASSSGRGETQYF.

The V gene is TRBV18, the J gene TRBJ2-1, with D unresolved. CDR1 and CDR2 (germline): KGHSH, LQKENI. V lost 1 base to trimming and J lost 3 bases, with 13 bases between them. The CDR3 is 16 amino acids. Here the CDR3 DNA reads TGTGCCAGCTCACCACGGCCAGGAAATTACTACAATGAGCAGTTCTTC. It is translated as CASSPRPGNYYNEQFF.

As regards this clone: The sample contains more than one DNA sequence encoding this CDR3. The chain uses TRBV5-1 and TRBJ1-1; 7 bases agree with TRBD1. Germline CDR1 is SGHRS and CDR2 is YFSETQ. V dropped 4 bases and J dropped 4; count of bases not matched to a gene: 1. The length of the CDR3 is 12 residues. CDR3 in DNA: TGCGCCAGCAGCCCAGGGGGCACTGAAGCTTTCTTT. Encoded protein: CASSPGGTEAFF. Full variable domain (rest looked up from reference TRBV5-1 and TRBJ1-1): KAGVTQTPRYLIKTRGQQVTLSCSPISGHRSVSWYQQTPGQGLQFLFEYFSETQRNKGNFPGRFSGRQFSNSRSEMNVSTLELGDSALYLCASSPGGTEAFFGQGTRLTVV.

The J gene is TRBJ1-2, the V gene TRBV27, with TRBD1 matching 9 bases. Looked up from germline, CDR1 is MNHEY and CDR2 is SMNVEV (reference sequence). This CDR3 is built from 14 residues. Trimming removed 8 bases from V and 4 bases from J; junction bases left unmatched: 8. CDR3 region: CASAGTGWGYGYTF. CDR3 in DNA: TGTGCCAGCGCCGGGACAGGGTGGGGCTATGGCTACACCTTC.

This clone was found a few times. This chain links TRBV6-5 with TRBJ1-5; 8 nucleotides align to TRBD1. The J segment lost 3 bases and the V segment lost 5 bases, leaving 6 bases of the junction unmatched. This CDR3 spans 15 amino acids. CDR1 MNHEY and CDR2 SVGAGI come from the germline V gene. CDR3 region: CASSLSTGVNQPQHF. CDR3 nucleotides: TGTGCCAGCAGTCTCTCGACAGGGGTCAATCAGCCCCAGCATTTT.

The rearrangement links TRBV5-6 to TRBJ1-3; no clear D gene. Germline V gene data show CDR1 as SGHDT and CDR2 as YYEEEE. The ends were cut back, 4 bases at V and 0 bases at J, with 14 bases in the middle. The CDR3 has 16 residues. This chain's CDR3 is CASSPVQGSSGNTIYF. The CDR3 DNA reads TGTGCCAGCAGCCCAGTTCAAGGGAGCTCTGGAAACACCATATATTTT.

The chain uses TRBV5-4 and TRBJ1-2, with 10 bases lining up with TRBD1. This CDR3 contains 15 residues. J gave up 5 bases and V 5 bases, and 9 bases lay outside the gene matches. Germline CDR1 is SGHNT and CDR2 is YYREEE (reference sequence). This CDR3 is CASRLGQGDLYGYTF. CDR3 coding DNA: TGTGCCAGCAGATTAGGACAGGGGGACCTGTATGGCTACACCTTC.

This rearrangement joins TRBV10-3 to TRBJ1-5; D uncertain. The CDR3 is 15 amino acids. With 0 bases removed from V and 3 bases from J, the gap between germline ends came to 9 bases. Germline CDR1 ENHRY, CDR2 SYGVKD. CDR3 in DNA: TGTGCCATCAGTGAGTCATTGGCAACCAATCAGCCCCAGCATTTT. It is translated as CAISESLATNQPQHF.

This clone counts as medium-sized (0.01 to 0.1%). The CDR3 DNA reads TGTGCCAGCTCACCTATTCTCCCTTCCGCCTACAATGAGCAGTTCTTC. Its translation: CASSPILPSAYNEQFF. This sequence joins TRBV18 and TRBJ2-1; D not resolved. From germline, CDR1 is KGHSH and CDR2 LQKENI. The CDR3 loop spans 16 amino acids. V gave up 3 bases and J gave up 2 bases, with 14 bases separating them.

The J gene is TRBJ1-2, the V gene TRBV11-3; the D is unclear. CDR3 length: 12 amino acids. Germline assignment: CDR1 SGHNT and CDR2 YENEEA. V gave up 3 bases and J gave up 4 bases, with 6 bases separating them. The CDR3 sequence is CASSLTAYGYTF. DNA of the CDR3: TGTGCCAGCAGCTTGACTGCCTATGGCTACACCTTC.

CDR3 sequence reads: CATSRDRPTSGRHNEQFF. Written as DNA, the CDR3 is TGTGCCACCAGCAGAGATAGGCCCACTAGCGGGAGACACAATGAGCAGTTCTTC. The chain combines TRBV15 with TRBJ2-1; 11 bases line up with TRBD2. The trim removed 0 bases at V and 5 bases at J, leaving 9 bases unmatched. The CDR3 totals 18 residues. CDR1 LNHNV and CDR2 YYDKDF come from the germline V gene (reference sequence).

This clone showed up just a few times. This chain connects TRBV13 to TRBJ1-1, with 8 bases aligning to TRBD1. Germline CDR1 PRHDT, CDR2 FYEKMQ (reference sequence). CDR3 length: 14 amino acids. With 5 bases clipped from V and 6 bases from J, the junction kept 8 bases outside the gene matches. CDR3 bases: TGTGCCAGCAGCCCCCCGACAGGGGACCCTGAAGCTTTCTTT. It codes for CASSPPTGDPEAFF.

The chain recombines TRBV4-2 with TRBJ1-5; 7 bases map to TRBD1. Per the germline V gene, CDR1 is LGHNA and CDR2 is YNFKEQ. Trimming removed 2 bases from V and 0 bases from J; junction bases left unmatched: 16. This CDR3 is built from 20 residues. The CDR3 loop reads CASSQYYEGGQVYSNQPQHF. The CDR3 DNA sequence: TGTGCCAGCAGCCAATATTACGAAGGCGGACAGGTTTATAGCAATCAGCCCCAGCATTTT.

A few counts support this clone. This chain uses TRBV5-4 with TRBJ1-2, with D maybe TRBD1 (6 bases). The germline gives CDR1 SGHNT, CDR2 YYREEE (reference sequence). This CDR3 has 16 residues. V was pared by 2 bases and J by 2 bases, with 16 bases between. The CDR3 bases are TGTGCCAGCAGCTTAGGATTACAGGGAGTAAACTATGGCTACACCTTC. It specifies CASSLGLQGVNYGYTF.

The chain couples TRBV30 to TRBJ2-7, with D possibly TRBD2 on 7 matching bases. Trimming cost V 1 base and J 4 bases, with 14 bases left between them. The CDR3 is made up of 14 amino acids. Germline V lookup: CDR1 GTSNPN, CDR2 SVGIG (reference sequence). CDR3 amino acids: CAWSGGGASYEQYF. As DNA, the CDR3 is TGTGCCTGGAGTGGAGGGGGGGCTTCGTACGAGCAGTACTTC.